This TCR beta chain was identified in a study of blood T cell repertoires in COVID-19. Background on the study: PBMCs, B-cell-depleted T cells, or T cells were the source of the cDNA or gDNA that made up the material.

With regard to this clone: One junction end does not reproduce the germline sequence, and a read error may be involved.

Germline V gene lookup returns CDR1 WSHSY and CDR2 SAAADI. The CDR3 is 12 amino acids. The data were produced by immunoSEQ multiplex PCR, yet TCRdb's version contains in-frame clones alone and is incomplete. The table includes about 93,000 clones, around 90% detected once. This receptor was taken from a man between 60 and 70 years old with COVID-19, enrolled during active disease. The V gene is TRBV10-2, the J gene TRBJ1-2, with a tentative D call TRBD1 (5 bases). Sequencing was done on a sample of peripheral blood. Here the CDR3 reads CASRDSNYGYTF. The DNA of the CDR3 is TGCGCCAGCCGTGACAGTAACTATGGCTACACCTTC.